The TCR beta chain under discussion was sequenced for a study of T cell repertoires in cytomegalovirus infection. Study background: Public TCR beta signatures provided an indication of both CMV infection and a matching HLA type.

General study results and limits: Cumulated frequencies of public TCR beta families served to identify carriers of CMV plus the relevant HLA. The ex vivo response was dominated by HLA-C-restricted CMV-specific TCR beta clonotypes.

The CDR3 runs 15 residues. TCRdb reprocessed the reads with MiXCR, giving one entry per CDR3 protein. The profile covers some 680,000 distinct CDR3 sequences, with 35% to 40% appearing a single time and 2.8% taken by the ten largest. On this clonotype: Its matching antigen is unknown. Sequence at one end of the junction differs from germline and may be a read error.

V usage is TRBV12-3 or TRBV12-4 and J usage is TRBJ1-5; possible D gene TRBD1, 6 bases. This TCR was recovered from a human donor in good health (CMV status not recorded). Some clones in this sample may be carry-over from other donors' samples. The material sequenced was PBMCs. Written as DNA, the CDR3 is TGTGCCAGCACCCAGGGACACTCCGACAATCAGCCCCAGCCTTTT. It is translated as CASTQGHSDNQPQPF.